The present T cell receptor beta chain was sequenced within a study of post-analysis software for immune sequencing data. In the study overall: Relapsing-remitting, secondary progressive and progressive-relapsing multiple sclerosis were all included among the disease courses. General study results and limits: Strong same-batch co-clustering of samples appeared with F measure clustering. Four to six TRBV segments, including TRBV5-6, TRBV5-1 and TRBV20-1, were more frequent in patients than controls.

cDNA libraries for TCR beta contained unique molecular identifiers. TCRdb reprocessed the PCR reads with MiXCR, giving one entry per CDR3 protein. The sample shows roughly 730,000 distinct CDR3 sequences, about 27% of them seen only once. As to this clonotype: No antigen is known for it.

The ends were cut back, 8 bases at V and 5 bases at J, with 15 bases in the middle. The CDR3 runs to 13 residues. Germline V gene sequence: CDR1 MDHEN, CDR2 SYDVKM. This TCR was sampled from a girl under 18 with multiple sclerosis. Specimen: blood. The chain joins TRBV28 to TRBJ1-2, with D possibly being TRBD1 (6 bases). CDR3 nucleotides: TGTGCCAGCCGTCTGGGGGGCGGTTATGGCTACACCTTC. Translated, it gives CASRLGGGYGYTF.